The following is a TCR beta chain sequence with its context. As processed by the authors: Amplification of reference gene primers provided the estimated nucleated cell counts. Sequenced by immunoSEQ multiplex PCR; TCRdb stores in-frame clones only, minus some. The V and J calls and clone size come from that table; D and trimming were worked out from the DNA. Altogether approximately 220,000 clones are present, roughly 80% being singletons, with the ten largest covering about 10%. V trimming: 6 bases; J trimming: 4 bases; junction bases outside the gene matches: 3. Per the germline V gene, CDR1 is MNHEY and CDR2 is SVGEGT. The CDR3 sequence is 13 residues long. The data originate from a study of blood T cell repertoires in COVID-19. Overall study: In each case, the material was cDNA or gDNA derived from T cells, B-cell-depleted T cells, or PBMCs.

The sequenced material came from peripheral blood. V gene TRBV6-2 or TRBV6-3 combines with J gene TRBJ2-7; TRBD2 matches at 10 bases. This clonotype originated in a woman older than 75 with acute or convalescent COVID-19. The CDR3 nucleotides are TGTGCCAGCAGCCTACTAGCGGGGTACGAGCAGTACTTC. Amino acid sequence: CASSLLAGYEQYF.